Below are 23 T cell receptor beta chains sequenced from a single sample in a study of cytotoxic CD8 clonotypes in ibrutinib-treated CLL. Profiled with immunoSEQ multiplex PCR; TCRdb holds only in-frame clones, not every one. Seen here are about 130,000 clones, 75% to 85% observed once, and the top ten hold about 13%. The specimen comprised PBMCs, sampled after 12 months of ibrutinib treatment. These receptors were collected from a human donor with chronic lymphocytic leukemia.

J is TRBJ1-2 and V is TRBV4-2; D not certain. Germline V gene data show CDR1 as LGHNA and CDR2 as YNFKEQ. The CDR3 runs 14 residues. V was shortened by 0 bases and J by 2 bases, with 7 bases between the two germline ends. CDR3 sequence reads: CASSQDPGNYGYTF. CDR3 sequence (DNA): TGTGCCAGCAGCCAAGATCCGGGAAACTATGGCTACACCTTC.

This clone was picked up one time. The chain employs TRBV5-6 and TRBJ2-7, with D uncertain. In germline, CDR1 is SGHDT, CDR2 YYEEEE. V gave up 3 bases and J gave up 6 bases, with 7 bases separating them. There are 11 residues in the CDR3. As DNA, the CDR3 is TGTGCCAGCAGCTCCCAGAGCGAGCAGTACTTC. Its protein is CASSSQSEQYF.

The rearrangement uses TRBV6-1 and TRBJ2-7, with 7 nucleotides matching TRBD2. The ends lost 3 bases at V and 3 bases at J; junction bases unmatched: 5. This CDR3 contains 14 residues. Germline-derived CDR1 and CDR2 are MNHNS and SASEGT. The CDR3 coding sequence is TGTGCCAGCAGTGAGGGGGGGTCGATCTACGAGCAGTACTTC. The encoded protein is CASSEGGSIYEQYF.

This chain uses TRBV6-1 with TRBJ2-7; D is perhaps TRBD2 (6 bases). The CDR3 has 11 amino acids. Trimming shortened V by 6 bases and J by 11 bases, and 14 bases separated the two germline ends. Germline V CDR1 and CDR2: MNHNS, SASEGT. The CDR3 protein is CASRSPGVEYF. DNA for the CDR3: TGTGCCAGCAGATCTCCGGGAGTTGAGTACTTC.

Only a few counts were recorded for this clone. The chain carries TRBV7-9 and TRBJ2-4; no firm D call. The germline CDR1 and CDR2 sequences are SEHNR and FQNEAQ (reference sequence). CDR3 length equals 13 residues. V lost 3 bases and J lost 8, with 11 bases in between. The CDR3 sequence is CASSFPLADIQYF. The CDR3 DNA sequence: TGTGCCAGCAGCTTTCCCCTCGCTGACATTCAGTACTTC.

The chain links TRBV7-9 to TRBJ2-7; the D call may be TRBD1 or TRBD2 (6 bases each). In germline, CDR1 is SEHNR, CDR2 FQNEAQ (reference sequence). Trimming removed 6 bases at V and 3 bases at J, with 18 bases between. The CDR3 is 15 amino acids. The CDR3 nucleotides are TGTGCCAGCAGAGAGCTGGGGGGCACAAACTACGAGCAGTACTTC. Its translation: CASRELGGTNYEQYF.

The J gene is TRBJ2-7, the V gene TRBV28; D gene ambiguous. CDR1 and CDR2 from the germline V gene are MDHEN and SYDVKM. The CDR3 runs to 14 residues. Trimming stripped 5 bases from V and 2 bases from J, with 13 bases between. This CDR3 reads CASSPSWGPYEQYF. The CDR3 bases are TGTGCCAGCAGTCCATCGTGGGGTCCCTACGAGCAGTACTTC.

The J gene is TRBJ2-5, the V gene TRBV10-1; D remains unclear. In germline, CDR1 is WNHNN, CDR2 SYGVQD (reference sequence). The CDR3 totals 15 residues. V lost 3 bases, J lost 3 bases, and 14 bases lay in between. CDR3 DNA: TGCGCCAGCAGTGATTTCGGTACGGCAGAAGAGACCCAGTACTTC. Translating gives CASSDFGTAEETQYF.

The rearrangement joins TRBV7-2 to TRBJ2-7; D assignment may be TRBD1 or TRBD2 (5 bases each). The CDR3 is 14 amino acids. Trimming took 1 base from V and 4 from J, leaving 11 bases between them. Germline loops: CDR1 SGHTA, CDR2 FQGNSA. CDR3 in amino acids: CASSLDYGAYEQYF. Written as DNA, the CDR3 is TGTGCCAGCAGCTTAGATTACGGGGCGTACGAGCAGTACTTC.

About this clone: Germline and junction disagree at one end, which may indicate a read error. The CDR3 nucleotides are TGTGCTAGCAGCTTTACCGGGGGCATCGGAGAGACCCAGTACTTC. Translation gives CASSFTGGIGETQYF. The V gene is TRBV7-7, the J gene TRBJ2-5; perhaps D is TRBD1 or TRBD2 (6 bases each). CDR3 size: 15 residues. The germline V gene has CDR1 SSHAT and CDR2 FNYEAQ (reference sequence). The full variable domain, with the rest looked up from reference TRBV7-7 and TRBJ2-5, is GAGVSQSPRYKVTKRGQDVTLRCDPISSHATLYWYQQALGQGPEFLTYFNYEAQPDKSGLPSDRFSAERPEGSISTLTIQRTEQRDSAMYRCASSFTGGIGETQYFGPGTRLLVL.

This chain's CDR3 is CASSAGLAGFYNEQFF. As DNA, the CDR3 is TGTGCCAGCAGCGCGGGACTAGCGGGATTTTACAATGAGCAGTTCTTC. V and J are TRBV9 and TRBJ2-1, with TRBD2 matching 13 bases. CDR1 and CDR2 from the germline V gene are SGDLS and YYNGEE. The ends lost 3 bases at V and 4 bases at J; junction bases unmatched: 4. The CDR3 contains 16 residues.

The chain couples TRBV4-3 to TRBJ2-7; 8 bases are shared with TRBD1. The trim removed 3 bases at V and 5 bases at J, leaving 6 bases unmatched. The CDR3 runs 14 residues. Germline CDR1 and CDR2: LGHNA and YSLEER. CDR3 in DNA: TGCGCCAGCAGCCACGTACAGGGGGGCCACGAGCAGTACTTC. Translation gives CASSHVQGGHEQYF.

The V and J genes are TRBV9 and TRBJ2-6; no clear D gene. Germline-derived CDR1 and CDR2 are SGDLS and YYNGEE. The CDR3 loop spans 15 amino acids. Trimming stripped 4 bases from V and 0 bases from J, with 8 bases between. The CDR3 DNA reads as TGTGCCAGCAGCCCTGTAACCTCTGGGGCCAACGTCCTGACTTTC. Amino acid sequence: CASSPVTSGANVLTF.

This clone appeared a few times. The chain employs TRBV2 and TRBJ1-2; D gene uncertain. Germline CDR1 SNHLY, CDR2 FYNNEI. The V end lost 1 base, the J end lost 4 bases, and 7 bases lay between the germline ends. The CDR3 consists of 13 residues. The CDR3 is CASSEDSIYGYTF. CDR3 sequence (DNA): TGTGCCAGCAGTGAAGACAGCATCTATGGCTACACCTTC.

This chain connects TRBV6-1 to TRBJ2-7; 7 nucleotides line up with TRBD2. Unmatched junction bases numbered 7, after V lost 3 bases and J lost 5 bases. The germline gives CDR1 MNHNS, CDR2 SASEGT. This CDR3 has 14 amino acids. The CDR3 loop is CASSDTGAGNEQYF. CDR3 nucleotide sequence: TGTGCCAGCAGTGACACGGGAGCGGGAAACGAGCAGTACTTC.

V and J are TRBV28 and TRBJ2-1; TRBD2 is a possible D gene (5 bases). The CDR3 loop spans 14 amino acids. Germline V CDR1 and CDR2: MDHEN, SYDVKM. V lost 7 bases and J lost 2, with 12 bases in between. In DNA form, the CDR3 reads TGTGCCAGCACGGCTAGCAGAACCTACAATGAGCAGTTCTTC. Translation gives CASTASRTYNEQFF. Full variable domain (missing parts from reference TRBV28 and TRBJ2-1): DVKVTQSSRYLVKRTGEKVFLECVQDMDHENMFWYRQDPGLGLRLIYFSYDVKMKEKGDIPEGYSVSREKKERFSLILESASTNQTSMYLCASTASRTYNEQFFGPGTRLTVL.

The V and J genes are TRBV7-2 and TRBJ1-1; 9 nucleotides align to TRBD1. The CDR3 consists of 14 residues. The germline CDR1 and CDR2 sequences are SGHTA and FQGNSA. V shed 5 bases, J shed 5 bases, and the junction held 6 bases outside the gene matches. DNA for the CDR3: TGTGCCAGCAGCGAACACAGGGGGCTAACTGAAGCTTTCTTT. The encoded protein is CASSEHRGLTEAFF.

This clone occurred a few times. V gene TRBV5-1 combines with J gene TRBJ2-5; 12 nucleotides match TRBD2. Germline CDR1 reads SGHRS; CDR2 reads YFSETQ. Trimming removed 4 bases from V and 5 bases from J; junction bases left unmatched: 3. The CDR3 totals 14 residues. The CDR3 DNA reads as TGCGCCAGCAGCACGACTAGCGGGAGTGAGACCCAGTACTTC. Encoded protein: CASSTTSGSETQYF.

V and J are TRBV15 and TRBJ2-1; D is perhaps TRBD2 (7 bases). The CDR3 totals 16 residues. Trimming took 4 bases from V and 5 from J, leaving 18 bases between them. Per the germline V gene, CDR1 is LNHNV and CDR2 is YYDKDF (reference sequence). CDR3 DNA: TGTGCCACCAGCAATTATCAGGGGACTACGGACAATGAGCAGTTCTTC. As protein: CATSNYQGTTDNEQFF. The whole variable domain, remainder taken from reference TRBV15 and TRBJ2-1, is DAMVIQNPRYQVTQFGKPVTLSCSQTLNHNVMYWYQQKSSQAPKLLFHYYDKDFNNEADTPDNFQSRRPNTSFCFLDIRSPGLGDTAMYLCATSNYQGTTDNEQFFGPGTRLTVL.

CDR3 protein: CASSLTGDGETQYF. CDR3 bases: TGTGCCAGCAGCCTCACAGGGGATGGGGAGACCCAGTACTTC. The V gene is TRBV5-4, the J gene TRBJ2-5; 7 bases agree with TRBD1. The CDR3 runs 14 residues. V lost 4 bases and J lost 5; bases outside the gene matches: 8. The germline CDR1 and CDR2 sequences are SGHNT and YYREEE (reference sequence).

The V gene is TRBV4-1, the J gene TRBJ2-1, with 8 bases matching TRBD1. Trimming took 4 bases from V and 9 from J; bases not matched to a gene: 2. Per the germline V gene, CDR1 is MGHRA and CDR2 is YSYEKL. The CDR3 is 12 amino acids. This CDR3 reads CASSLTGGEQFF. For the CDR3, the DNA is TGCGCCAGCAGCCTTACAGGGGGTGAGCAGTTCTTC.

V usage is TRBV18 and J usage is TRBJ2-1, with 7 bases fitting TRBD2. From germline, CDR1 is KGHSH and CDR2 LQKENI. V gave up 6 bases and J gave up 2 bases; unmatched junction bases: 4. CDR3 length: 14 residues. The CDR3 protein is CASSKSGTYNEQFF. The CDR3 nucleotides read TGTGCCAGCTCCAAAAGCGGGACCTACAATGAGCAGTTCTTC.

This sequence joins TRBV5-6 and TRBJ2-1; D unresolved. Germline loops: CDR1 SGHDT, CDR2 YYEEEE. V was shortened by 4 bases and J by 1 base, with 15 bases between the two germline ends. The CDR3 has 16 residues. In DNA, the CDR3 is TGTGCCAGCAGCCGCCGGTCCAGCCTTTCCTACAATGAGCAGTTCTTC. This encodes CASSRRSSLSYNEQFF.